This T cell receptor beta chain was sequenced during a study of cytomegalovirus exposure and HLA in healthy donors (dated by TCRdb to the late 2010s). Looking at the study overall: The 666 repertoires of the first cohort and the 120 validation repertoires were produced on the same platform, according to a later analysis. The study aimed to test whether cataloging public T cell receptors could reveal signatures of past pathogen exposure. In addition to the first cohort of about 650 subjects, a separate validation cohort of 120 different subjects was used. High-throughput TCR immunosequencing, statistical association of individual TCRs with disease status, and machine learning were combined to predict cytomegalovirus infection status. General study outcomes and caveats: The study gave a list of about 150 TCR beta chains associated with cytomegalovirus. According to the authors, the approach could potentially be generalized to other disease states and immunological phenotypes. Three of the identified cytomegalovirus-associated TCR beta chains were confirmed in vitro to be specific for cytomegalovirus antigens. Subsequent analysis determined that TCRs grouped into clusters in the first cohort also showed a tendency toward co-occurrence across the 120 or so validation repertoires, and approximately 93% of cluster scores exceeded 0. While some public TCRs were present in many individuals, most TCR sequences turned up only very rarely across donors. The classifier was reported to diagnose cytomegalovirus status with high specificity and sensitivity in both the original and validation cohorts. A later analysis had no HLA typing for the validation cohort, so co-occurrence there was scored across all 110 or so repertoires.

Library construction relied on the immunoSEQ multiplex PCR assay. Per the authors' processing: To diagnose cytomegalovirus status from the catalog of TCR beta chain sequences, a statistical classification framework was built. As stored in TCRdb, this immuneACCESS dataset retains in-frame rearrangements with V and J assigned. A fraction of the clones does not appear; measured against another copy, unresolved V genes explain less than half of the discrepancy, and the remainder lacks a known reason. That table supplies the V and J calls and clone size; D and trimming were determined from the DNA. The sample table contains fewer than 200,000 clones; only one count was recorded for around 84% of them. The top ten constitute approximately 15% of the sample. A single count supports this clone. There is no known antigen for this receptor. No much larger clone is present one base from it, and per-base qualities are unavailable.

The donors belonged to the validation cohort of 90 to 150 subjects, which was separate from the approximately 700-subject first cohort. The source is a young man in good health and CMV-seropositive. Sequences were obtained from PBMCs.

The sequenced DNA is TGTGCCAGCAGCAAACTAGCGGGAGACACAACGAACAAAAACATTCAGTACTTC. It is translated as CASSKLAGDTTNKNIQYF. Recombination joined TRBV21-1 with TRBJ2-4; TRBD2, the table's D call, was not compared with the DNA. TRBV21-1 is assigned pseudogene status. Its CDR3 holds 18 amino acids, cysteine through phenylalanine. Just CDR3 DNA is preserved here, 54 bases in frame from base 1.